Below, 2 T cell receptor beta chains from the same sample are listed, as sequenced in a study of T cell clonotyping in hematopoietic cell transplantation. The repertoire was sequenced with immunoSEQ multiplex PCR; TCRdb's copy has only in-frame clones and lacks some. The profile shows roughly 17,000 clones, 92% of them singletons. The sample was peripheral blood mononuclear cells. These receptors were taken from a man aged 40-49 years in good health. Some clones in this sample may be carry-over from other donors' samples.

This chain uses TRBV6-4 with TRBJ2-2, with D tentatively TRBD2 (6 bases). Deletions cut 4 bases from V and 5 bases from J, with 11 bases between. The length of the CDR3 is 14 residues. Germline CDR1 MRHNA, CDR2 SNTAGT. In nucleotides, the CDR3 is TGTGCCAGCAGTGTCGGAGGGGAAACCGGGGAGCTGTTTTTT. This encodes CASSVGGETGELFF.

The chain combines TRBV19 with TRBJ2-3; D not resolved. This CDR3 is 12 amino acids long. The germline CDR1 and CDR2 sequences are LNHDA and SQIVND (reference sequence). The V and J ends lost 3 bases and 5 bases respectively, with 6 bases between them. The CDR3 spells CASSIWGDTQYF. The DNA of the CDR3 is TGTGCCAGTAGTATTTGGGGAGATACGCAGTATTTT. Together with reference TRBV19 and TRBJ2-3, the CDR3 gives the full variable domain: DGGITQSPKYLFRKEGQNVTLSCEQNLNHDAMYWYRQDPGQGLRLIYYSQIVNDFQKGDIAEGYSVSREKKESFPLTVTSAQKNPTAFYLCASSIWGDTQYFGPGTRLTVL.